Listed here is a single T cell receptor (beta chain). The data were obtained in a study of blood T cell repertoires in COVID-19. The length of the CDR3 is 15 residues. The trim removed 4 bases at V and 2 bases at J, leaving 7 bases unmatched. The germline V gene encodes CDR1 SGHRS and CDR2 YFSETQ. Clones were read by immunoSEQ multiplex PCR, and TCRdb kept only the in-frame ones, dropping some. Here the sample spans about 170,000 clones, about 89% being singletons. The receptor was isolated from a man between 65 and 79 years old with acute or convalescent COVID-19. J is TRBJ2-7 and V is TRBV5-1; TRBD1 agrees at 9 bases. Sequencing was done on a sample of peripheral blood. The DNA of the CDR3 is TGCGCCAGCAGCCCCGGGACAGGGCCTGCCTACGAGCAGTACTTC. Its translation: CASSPGTGPAYEQYF.